The T cell receptor (beta chain) under discussion was sequenced for a study of T cells in Graves' hyperthyroidism and ophthalmopathy. As for the study in general: Specimen type is peripheral blood, collected at initial diagnosis prior to any treatment.

V was trimmed by 1 base and J by 4 bases, leaving 11 bases between them. The CDR3 is 14 residues long. Germline lookup yields CDR1 DFQATT and CDR2 SNEGSKA (reference sequence). The TCR beta CDR3 regions underwent amplification using RNA transcripts as the source. Initially, a first-round RT-PCR of the TCR CDR3 employed the HTBI primer set. TCRdb reprocessed the multiplex PCR reads with MiXCR, giving one entry per CDR3 protein. The table shows about 350,000 distinct CDR3 sequences, with 11% to 15% occurring only once. The study, taken as a whole, reports: Before onset, by a median of around six months, the model predicted ophthalmopathy. In blood, most of the thyroid clonotypes expanded above 0.001 were also present.

This clonotype was picked up many times. The antigen is not known. The chain has TRBV20-1 and TRBJ2-1; perhaps TRBD2 as D (6 bases). This TCR derives from a woman in her 30s with Graves' hyperthyroidism. Sample: blood. The CDR3 nucleotides are TGCAGTGCTAGAGGGGCGGGACGGTACAATGAGCAGTTCTTC. It encodes CSARGAGRYNEQFF.